The source of this T cell receptor (beta chain) is a study of T-cell memory formation after mild COVID-19. The sample holds a few counts of this clonotype. Its antigen remains unknown. UMIs and sample barcodes were carried by the TCR alpha and TCR beta cDNA libraries that 5'RACE produced using constant-segment primers. TCRdb itself ran the 5' RACE reads through MiXCR, one entry per CDR3 protein. The table has some 88,000 distinct CDR3 sequences, roughly 23% seen once. The CDR3 consists of 13 residues. In germline, CDR1 is MNHEY, CDR2 SVGAGI. V lost 0 bases to trimming and J lost 5 bases, with 8 bases between them. Study results and limitations: Memory sampled before infection contained some responding clones, suggesting cross-reactive memory joined. CM and EM subsets held most contracting CD4+ clones; EMRA held CD8+ ones.

The sample taken for sequencing was PBMCs or a T cell subset sorted from them (not recorded which). The V call is TRBV6-5, the J call TRBJ2-7, with unresolved D. This clonotype originated in a man between 18 and 35 years old who had mild COVID-19 (a few samples of this study predate the infection). Cell type and time point are not known. The DNA for the CDR3 is TGTGCCAGCAGTTACTCGCAGGCCAACGAGCAGTACTTC. Amino acids: CASSYSQANEQYF.